This TCR beta chain is drawn from a study of blood T cell repertoires in COVID-19. Study context: Spain, Italy and the United States supplied samples that represented acute and convalescent COVID-19. In each case, the material was cDNA or gDNA derived from T cells, B-cell-depleted T cells, or PBMCs.

This CDR3 is 18 amino acids long. V was pared by 0 bases and J by 0 bases, with 16 bases between. Germline CDR1 is MNHEY and CDR2 is SVGEGT. As originally analysed: The assay estimated nucleated cells by amplifying reference gene primers. The table came from immunoSEQ multiplex PCR; TCRdb's copy has only in-frame clones and leaves some out. The V and J calls and the clone size are those of that table, but D and trimming were determined from the DNA. The top ten hold about 13% of the sample, which has 81,000 or so clones, approximately 75% seen once. Specimen: peripheral blood. The source of this sequence is a human donor in a cohort sampled during active COVID-19. The chain links TRBV6-2 or TRBV6-3 to TRBJ2-3, with a possible D match to TRBD2 (6 bases). DNA for the CDR3: TGTGCCAGCAGTTACTCCTCGGGGACGCGGGGTAGCACAGATACGCAGTATTTT. This encodes CASSYSSGTRGSTDTQYF.